This T cell receptor beta chain was observed in a study of blood T cells in healthy people across ages (dated by TCRdb to the mid-2010s). Some background on the complete study: Template switching captured roughly one uniquely barcoded TCR beta cDNA molecule per two T cells in model experiments. Using deep sequencing normalized with unique cDNA molecular identifiers, the study measured how TCR beta repertoire diversity changes with age. Donors were grouped into four age groups: young (average roughly 17 years), middle-aged (around 39), aged (around 66) and long-lived (just over 80). For two donors (one aged 18 to 30 and one aged 80 or older), the study analyzed two additional independent replicas of 1 million unique cDNA reads from the same blood draw.

The protocol used for the library was 5' RACE. Reads for this sample came from an Illumina HiSeq 2500. The second PCR ran for roughly 6 to 11 cycles and used a J-beta primer mix along with a sample-barcoded 5' primer. A unique molecular identifier was introduced onto each TCR beta cDNA molecule by a template-switch 5' adaptor carrying 12 random nucleotides. Each sample yielded at least 3 million CDR3-containing paired-end reads. The Mint cDNA synthesis kit, primed by a TRBC-specific oligonucleotide, was used to synthesize first-strand cDNA from all RNA. All cDNA was treated with uracil-DNA glycosylase and then went through a first 18-cycle PCR with the universal primers M1SS and BC2_uni_R. The study's processing was this. Each sample was normalized by randomly selecting 1 million high-quality reads, each carrying a distinct molecular identifier. Instead of being binned into consensus sequences, reads that shared molecular identifiers were thrown out. MiTCR, with a Q25 quality threshold and the strictest error-elimination algorithm, was used for CDR3 identification, clonotype clustering and error correction. Lower-bound total TCR beta diversity was estimated with a nonparametric unseen species model using Euler transformation. The public sequencing data were trimmed at Q25 with fastp and processed into clonotypes with MiXCR by TCRdb, which kept only in-frame beta chains. Here each entry gathers all rows of one CDR3 protein and keeps the most common genes and DNA. None of the V and J calls come from the authors' own analysis; TCRdb made them. The sample has a few hundred thousand distinct CDR3 sequences on record, about 29% of them singletons. The ten most abundant clones make up approximately 3.7% of the sample.

CDR1 and CDR2, looked up from the germline V gene (reference sequence), are PRHDT and FYEKMQ. Spanning cysteine to phenylalanine, the CDR3 consists of 15 amino acids. The read is trimmed to its CDR3 DNA, 45 bases read in frame from base 1. What the work shows at the level of the full study, not this receptor alone: Since profiling was done on bulk unsorted PBMCs, naive and antigen-experienced compartments could not be conclusively compared. Observed TCR beta diversity per million T cells fell roughly linearly with age, and a significant reduction was already apparent by age roughly 41. Estimates of total diversity based on one million sequenced T cells were considered lower bounds and underestimates. Compared with the aged group, the long-lived group had more naive CD4+ T cells, fewer expanded clones and increased TCR diversity, suggesting age selection. Observed TCR beta diversity correlated strongly with the percentage of naive T cells measured by flow cytometry. Because the CMV infection status of the donors was unknown, age-related changes in expanded clonotypes may potentially have been confounded.

Notes on this clonotype: Its antigen is not yet known. Base-call qualities are not available, and no considerably larger clone is one nucleotide away.

Donors were approximately 42 systemically healthy Caucasian individuals from Russia aged roughly 6 to 95 years. Around 10 milliliters of peripheral blood were drawn from each donor into EDTA-treated Vacutainer tubes. Ficoll-Paque density-gradient centrifugation was used to isolate PBMCs, with at least 7 million obtained per sample. Total RNA, at least 6 micrograms per sample, was extracted from PBMCs with Trizol reagent. For every donor, flow cytometry on a PBMC aliquot measured the percentage of naive CD45RAhigh/CD27high T cells. This same sample was also taken into another study, of T cells of mothers and their children. The second study's authors report: Nine systemically healthy Caucasian individuals, comprising three mothers and their six children, were included as donors. cDNA synthesis consumed the entire amount of extracted RNA, loaded at about 1.5 ug RNA in each 15 ul reaction. In the second PCR, sample barcodes and 2-4 random nucleotides were introduced via the M1S primer. Over 10 million TCR beta CDR3 reads came from each mother, compared with about 3 million reads from each child. In both related and unrelated pairs, thymic selection shapes the output of TCR recombination in a similar way, with inherited differences having only a minor effect. Normalized repertoire overlap was always found to be slightly, but never significantly, higher in related mother-child pairs than in unrelated mother-child pairs. With a sensitivity of approximately 92 clones per million clonotypes, no persistent microchimeric T cell clones were detected. The study used deep NGS to compare TCR beta repertoires of mothers and children, seeking features distinguishing related mother-child pairs from unrelated individuals. The mean age was around 40 +/- 4 years for the mothers and 11 +/- 4 years for the children. Libraries were sequenced on Illumina HiSeq 2000 with 100+100 nt paired-end reads after adapter ligation with NEBNext reagents. To prevent cross-contamination, the mother and child libraries were prepared a month apart and were sequenced in separate runs. Each donor had between about 450,000 and 2,100,000 distinct TCR beta clonotypes identified. Naive TCR beta clonotypes were estimated from low-frequency clonotypes matched to each donor's FACS-determined naive share, without sorting.

The material sequenced was blood. In this chain, TRBV13 is recombined with TRBJ2-5, with TRBD1 as a weak D call on 5 bases. The J call is doubtful: the DNA matches TRBJ2-1 better. This TCR was sampled from a boy aged 2 to 10 in good health. Here is the DNA: TGTGCCAGCAGCTCAGACATGACAGCTGGAAATGAGCAGTTCTTC. This is translated as CASSSDMTAGNEQFF.